This section outlines one T cell receptor beta chain sequence together with its context. Its binding antigen is unknown. Per-base qualities were not stored, and no clone one base away is much larger. The cohort comprised 666 healthy bone marrow donors. Cohort members were all nominally healthy when sampled, although unrecorded immune exposures were likely present. The donor tested CMV seronegative, placing the donor among the approximately 400 seronegative members of the cohort. A peripheral blood sample was collected from each donor, and TCR beta sequencing was performed on peripheral blood mononuclear cells. Genomic DNA extraction from the blood cell samples was performed with the Qiagen DNeasy Blood Extraction Kit. For CDR1 and CDR2, the germline V gene lists LGHNA and YNFKEQ. V trim: 0 bases; J trim: 3 bases; unmatched bases: 8. The CDR3 spans 17 residues, from the cysteine through the phenylalanine. The only DNA kept is the CDR3, 51 bases in frame from the first base.

This specimen belongs to a study of cytomegalovirus exposure and HLA in healthy donors (dated by TCRdb to 2017 to 2019). In terms of the full investigation: An earlier analysis of 587 of the donors reported 250 to 300 Gb of sequence data and 95 million to 120 million unique TCR beta sequences obtained from about 179 million T cells. An early release covering approximately 600 HLA-typed donors comprised around 300 gigabases of sequencing data and around 80 million unique TCR sequences. Of the roughly 410 genotyped donors, 65% to 90% were placed in the genetic ancestry cluster associated with self-reported Caucasian donors. The study aimed to test whether signatures of past pathogen exposure could be identified by cataloging public T cell receptors. The T cell repertoires of 700 or so subjects were profiled by immunosequencing and related to cytomegalovirus serostatus. A separate validation cohort of some 130 different subjects was used in addition to the roughly 700-subject first cohort. To predict cytomegalovirus infection status, the study combined high-throughput TCR immunosequencing, statistical association of individual TCRs with disease status, and machine learning. In a later analysis, previously published TCR beta repertoires from 666 donors were re-analyzed and high-resolution HLA genotyping was added so that TCR occurrence patterns could be studied. Rather than using new phenotypic data, the later analysis identified candidate immune exposures from TCR beta sequences and from how often those sequences occurred across donors. An earlier analysis of some 600 of the donors applied high-throughput TCR beta sequencing to assess whether each TCR beta V gene segment acted as functional or pseudogenic. Donor age, sex, ethnicity and CMV serostatus were compiled together with the repertoire data. Genome-wide SNP genotypes for about 65% of the roughly 670 donors were used in a later genetic analysis, which treated that subset as a discovery cohort. Every discovery cohort repertoire had been produced on one sequencing platform. HLA typing included class I and class II loci at four-digit resolution. Typing coverage differed by locus: A, B, C, DRB1 and DQB1 were typed in about 620-630 donors, DQA1 in about 500, DPA1 in 600 to 610, and DPB1 in roughly 470. A handful of DR-DQ haplotypes were treated as single units for association and clustering because of strong linkage in the cohort. Among about 410 genotyped donors of the cohort, an average of approximately 240,000 unique TCR beta nucleotide sequences was sequenced per donor, of which approximately 18% were non-productive. Broad study findings and their caveats: A later genetic analysis associated a missense DCLRE1C variant with V-gene and J-gene trimming of TCR beta chains, and an independent cohort replicated the association. A cluster of highly shared sequence variants was judged likely to be a technical artifact of the sequencing pipeline. In vitro tests confirmed that three of the cytomegalovirus-associated TCR beta chains recognize cytomegalovirus antigens. A later analysis found that HLA-associated TCR beta chains were more clonally expanded and had lower generation probabilities than equally common non-associated chains. In an earlier analysis of more than 500 of the donors, most TCR beta V segments appeared in productive rearrangements about 87% or about 30% of the time, broadly matching IMGT annotations. In a later analysis, TCR association rates were found to vary across HLA loci, with the most associated TCRs seen for DRB1 alleles and the fewest for HLA-C alleles. A later genetic analysis reported fewer N-insertions in productive TCRs among donors in an Asian-associated ancestry cluster than the roughly 690-donor mean. The earlier analysis of fewer than 750 of the donors excluded roughly 17 rarely observed V segments, including chromosome 9 orphons, because counts were too low. The study listed 164 TCR beta chains as associated with cytomegalovirus. The presence/absence analyses assumed that sequencing depth was roughly uniform across donors, and that assumption may not be true. The authors suggested that the approach could potentially be generalized to other disease states and immunological phenotypes. Some IMGT-functional V segments, including TRBV6-2 and TRBV6-3, could not be told apart with the 87-base-pair reads, so those segments were excluded. Across donors, most TCR sequences were observed very rarely, whereas some public TCRs were present in many individuals. A later analysis associated approximately 17,000 TCR beta sequences with specific HLA alleles at a false discovery rate of 0.05. In a later analysis, most CMV-associated TCR beta chains were found to appear HLA-restricted, with HLA associations seemingly driven largely by CMV exposure. Because HLA typing was missing for some donors at each locus, association tests included only the typed subset. CMV serostatus was the only immune exposure information available for the cohort. A later analysis reported that several top co-occurrence clusters appeared linked to parvovirus B19, influenza, CMV and Epstein-Barr virus. When HLA alleles, especially DR and DQ, strongly co-occurred, attributing TCR associations to individual alleles was difficult. Cytomegalovirus status was reported to be diagnosed by the classifier with high specificity and sensitivity in both the original and validation cohorts. A further reported finding was that TCR beta sequences accurately predicted the HLA-A and HLA-B alleles for most subjects in the first cohort. Correlated functional status among segregating V segments might reflect linkage disequilibrium, but an unknown experimental factor could not be ruled out. In this cohort, only TCR beta chains were sequenced, and detectable features were limited by the absence of alpha or paired-chain data.

Library preparation used the immunoSEQ multiplex PCR assay. For the multiplex PCR, a mixture combining 60 forward primers for TCR Vbeta segments and 13 reverse primers for TCR Jbeta segments was used. Amplification of the CDR3 region of rearranged TCR beta genes was performed with a multiplex PCR assay on genomic DNA. The amplified TCR beta libraries were sequenced on the Illumina HiSeq System as 87-base-pair reads. Turning to the authors' computational methods: Across the 700 or so repertoires, a later analysis counted 80 million or so unique TCR beta chains, roughly 11 million of which were shared by at least two donors. To remove PCR and sequencing errors, raw reads were error-corrected and collapsed into unique sequences using a nearest-neighbor algorithm that merged closely related sequences. CDR3 sequences were aligned to IMGT reference sequences to assign V, D and J gene segments. Each retained sequence needed at least a six-nucleotide match to both a V gene segment and a J gene segment. A rearrangement counted as productive if the CDR3 had no stop codons and remained in frame with V and J, and every other rearrangement counted as non-productive. Following IMGT convention, CDR3 was defined as the stretch from the second conserved V-encoded cysteine to the conserved J-encoded phenylalanine. The earlier analysis of a few hundred of the donors excluded any sequence lacking an unambiguous match to a single V gene segment. In an earlier analysis of 587 of the donors, V segments were called functional above 56.7% productive rearrangements and were called segregating when the between-donor standard deviation exceeded 5%. A statistical classification framework was built for diagnosing cytomegalovirus status from the catalog of TCR beta chain sequences. V and J gene assignment, in a later analysis, came from comparing TCR nucleotide sequences with IMGT/GENE-DB human TR gene sequences. Using the TCRdist pipeline, a later analysis assigned CDR3 sequences along with most-parsimonious VDJ recombination scenarios. In a later analysis, each TCR beta chain was defined by its CDR3 amino acid sequence together with its V-gene family, and reads lacking a unique V-gene family were excluded. To address suspected cross-contamination and a sequencing artifact, a later analysis removed under 600 highly shared, low-generation-probability nucleotide sequences. For each public chain, a later analysis derived a clonal expansion index from normalized ranks of inferred template counts within each repertoire. In a later analysis, generation probabilities were computed with a VDJ recombination model fitted to out-of-frame rearrangements, and the resulting probabilities were checked against IGoR. In a later analysis, hypergeometric tests were used to score TCR-TCR, TCR-HLA and TCR-CMV co-occurrence, with a repertoire-size bias correction applied to TCR pairs. A later analysis estimated false discovery rates by permuting HLA or CMV assignments 20 times. In a later analysis, co-occurring TCRs were grouped using DBSCAN, with TCRdist sequence similarity added in when clustering inside HLA-allele-positive subsets. For co-occurrence clustering, repertoires with fewer than 30,000 or more than 120,000 public chains were excluded, along with several repertoires with anomalous nucleotide sharing. The table comes from immuneACCESS by way of TCRdb, which keeps in-frame sequences with V and J called. Part of the clones is missing from these tables; in studies checked, under half for an unresolved V gene and the rest for unknown reasons. The V and J calls and the clone size are those of that table, but D and trimming were determined from the DNA. The sample table lists more than 250,000 clones, roughly 89% of them with a count of one. The biggest ten clones account for 2% to 3% of the sample.

The rearranged segments are TRBV4-2 and TRBJ2-5, with 9 junctional bases fitting TRBD2. The origin of this receptor is a woman aged 18-30 years in good health and CMV-seronegative. Sequencing input: PBMCs. Here is the DNA: TGTGCCAGCAGCCAAGAATCCACCCTAGCGGGGAAAGAGACCCAGTACTTC. Translated, it gives CASSQESTLAGKETQYF.